This T cell receptor (beta chain) comes out of a study of shared clonotypes between healthy human individuals (dated by TCRdb to the early 2020s). Regarding the study in general: A few men and a couple of women, aged 18 to 49 years, made up the cohort. For each donor, CD4 naive and CD4 memory were each given three plates, CD8 naive was given two plates, and CD8 memory was given one plate. Blood TCR repertoires of a handful of healthy adults were deeply sequenced to estimate repertoire size and the extent of clonotype sharing between individuals. To increase sequencing depth and limit assay-specific biases, TCR repertoire library preparation and sequencing were carried out by different laboratories using diverse techniques. Between about 0.8 and 8.9 billion PBMCs per donor were obtained by leukapheresis.

Using the deep immunoSEQ assay, TCR CDR3 regions were amplified from genomic DNA by multiplex PCR. Genomic DNA extracted from each cell subset was distributed evenly over all wells of several immunoSEQ 96-well plates, and each plate served as one replicate. Each replicate PCR for sorted subsets received about 210 ng genomic DNA, equal to roughly 30,000 T cell genomes. The purified libraries were quantified using a Qubit 3.0 fluorometer, sized with a Bioanalyzer 2100, and then quantified again using the KAPA Library Quantification kit. Each immunoSEQ 96-well plate was sequenced on its own single-read 150-cycle Illumina NextSeq 550 flow cell. As for the original processing: Because the immunoSEQ output included only junctional sequences and no quality scores, the filtering could not be the same as the filtering used for full-length reads. Sequences were annotated with PyIR, a Python wrapper for IgBLAST v1.9, and V/J genes and CDR3 were assigned using IMGT germline references. Reads were removed for weak V/J assignments (E-value above 1e-6), missing CDR3, stop codons, out-of-frame junctions, or ambiguous translated residues. V3J clonotypes were defined as sequences sharing the same inferred V gene, J gene, and CDR3 amino acid sequence. Percentage overlap between repertoires was computed as shared unique clonotypes divided by the size of the smaller repertoire. RTK rarefaction, the Chao1 estimator, and Recon v2.1 estimates of unobserved clonotypes were used to assess repertoire richness. OLGA was used to compute generation probabilities for all TCRbeta clonotypes that the gDNA method yielded from a handful of donors. TCRdb carries this immuneACCESS record with in-frame sequences only. Its versions omit some clonotypes, under half of them owing to an unresolved V gene in the studies checked, with the rest unexplained. V, J and clone size are taken as reported in that table, and D and trimming were inferred from the DNA itself. The sample table records about 1 million clones; about 80% of these occur just once. Approximately 1.5% of the sample lies in the top ten.

Only one count was recorded for this clone. What antigen it recognizes has not been identified. The sample holds no much larger clone one base away, and base qualities are not on file. What the authors observed across the whole study: Pairwise subsampling indicated that sequencing depth was expected to affect the degree of clonotype sharing among donors. Even with the large sequencing depth, rarefaction of the sorted-subset datasets indicated that sequencing was incomplete. Across four donors, around 5.4% of naive CD4, 3.5% of naive CD8, 2% to 2.5% of memory CD4, and approximately 0.4% of memory CD8 clonotypes were shared. Naive subsets generally had larger estimated clonotype richness than memory subsets did. Sampling was restricted to blood, and TCR repertoires in tissues likely differ from the TCR repertoires found in blood. Because the study included only a small number of donors, the genetic and exposure-history diversity represented was limited. Higher generation probabilities were observed for clonotypes shared by all four sorted-subset donors than for non-shared clonotypes.

The donors were healthy, HIV-negative adults who had no recently reported acute infections or vaccinations. Every donor was a Caucasian adult living in Nashville, Tennessee, USA. CD4+ T cells were enriched through magnetic negative selection, after which naive cells were positively selected on CD45RA and the remaining negative fraction served as the memory subset. Blood was obtained by leukapheresis, after which PBMCs were separated by Ficoll-Histopaque density gradient centrifugation and cryopreserved in liquid nitrogen vapor phase. Purity and quantity of every magnetically sorted T cell population were checked by analytical flow cytometry. Genomic DNA was isolated from every sorted fraction and measured by UV absorbance on a Nanodrop 2000c. Source material: memory CD4+ T cells sorted from blood. This specimen's cell subset or site label, interpreted: CD45RA-negative fraction. The sequence came from a man between 18 and 35 years old in good health.

The nucleotide sequence reads as follows: TGTGCCAGTAACCCTGACAGGGCGTTCTCGAACACCGGGGAGCTGTTTTTT. Translation gives CASNPDRAFSNTGELFF. The V and J segments used are TRBV19 and TRBJ2-2; 7 bases in the middle match TRBD1. From a lookup of the germline V gene (reference sequence), CDR1 and CDR2 are LNHDA and SQIVND. From the cysteine up to the phenylalanine, the CDR3 has a length of 17 residues. Only CDR3 DNA is held: 51 bases, read in frame from base 1. V ends up 7 bases short and J 0 bases short, with an unmatched junction base count of 11.